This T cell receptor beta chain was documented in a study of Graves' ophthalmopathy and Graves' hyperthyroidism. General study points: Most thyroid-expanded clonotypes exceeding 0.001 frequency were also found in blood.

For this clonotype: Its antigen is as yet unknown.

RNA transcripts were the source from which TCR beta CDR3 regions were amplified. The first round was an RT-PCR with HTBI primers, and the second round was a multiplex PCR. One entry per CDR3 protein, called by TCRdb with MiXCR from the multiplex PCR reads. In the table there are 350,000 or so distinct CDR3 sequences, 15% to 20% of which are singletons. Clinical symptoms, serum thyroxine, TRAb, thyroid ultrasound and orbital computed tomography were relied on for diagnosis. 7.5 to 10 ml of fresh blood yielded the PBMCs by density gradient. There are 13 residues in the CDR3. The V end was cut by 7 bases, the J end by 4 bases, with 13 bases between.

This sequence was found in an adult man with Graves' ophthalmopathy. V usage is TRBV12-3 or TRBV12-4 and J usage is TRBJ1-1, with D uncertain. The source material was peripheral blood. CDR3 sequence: CASTFSLGTEAFF. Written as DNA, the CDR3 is TGTGCCAGCACCTTCAGCCTAGGCACTGAAGCTTTCTTT.